Below, 20 T cell receptor beta chains from the same sample are listed, as sequenced in a study of vaccination and CD4 T cells after COVID-19. The Oncomine TCR Beta short-read assay sequenced DNA from cultured CD4+ T cells. MiXCR, run by TCRdb on the PCR reads, gives a single entry per CDR3 protein. The table records tens of thousands of distinct CDR3 sequences, roughly two fifths of them present only once. These receptors lack a known antigen. The sample's time point: late sampling 161 to 241 days after vaccination in a few convalescent patients. Treatment indicated: roughly ten-day PBMC culture with coronavirus spike peptide pools or control peptides (ViraFEST assay). The sequences come from CD4+ T cells from blood, cultured in vitro, collected about 7 months after SARS-CoV-2 vaccination. These receptors were collected from a human donor who had recovered from COVID-19.

A few counts support this clonotype. The rearrangement uses TRBV6-5 and TRBJ2-1, with 7 bases matching TRBD2. Looked up from germline, CDR1 is MNHEY and CDR2 is SVGAGI. This CDR3 is 17 amino acids long. V trimming: 4 bases; J trimming: 15 bases; junction bases outside the gene matches: 24. The CDR3 here is CASSSRGSGTYPGGVFF. CDR3 nucleotides: TGTGCCAGCAGTTCCCGGGGAAGCGGGACCTATCCGGGTGGGGTGTTCTTC.

The chain couples TRBV2 to TRBJ2-1; 11 bases map to TRBD2. This CDR3 spans 15 amino acids. J was trimmed by 3 bases and V by 6 bases; bases with no gene match: 4. Germline CDR1 and CDR2: SNHLY and FYNNEI. Here the CDR3 DNA reads TGTGCCAGCAGAAAAACTAGCGGGAGCTACAATGAGCAGTTCTTC. Its protein is CASRKTSGSYNEQFF.

This clonotype has more than one count but fewer than ten. The rearrangement uses TRBV6-1 and TRBJ2-1; 9 bases fit TRBD2. The V gene end was trimmed by 6 bases and the J gene end by 4 bases; junction bases not matched to a gene: 10. Germline CDR1 and CDR2: MNHNS and SASEGT. CDR3 length: 16 amino acids. The CDR3 region has the DNA TGTGCCAGCAGCTTACAGACTAGCGGATCATACAATGAGCAGTTCTTC. Its translation: CASSLQTSGSYNEQFF.

This clonotype occurred a few times. V usage is TRBV20-1 and J usage is TRBJ1-5; D unclear. This CDR3 contains 10 residues. Trimming removed 0 bases at V and 8 bases at J, with 2 bases between. Germline V gives CDR1 DFQATT, CDR2 SNEGSKA (reference sequence). The CDR3 reads CSARDEPQHF. The CDR3, as DNA: TGCAGTGCTAGAGATGAGCCCCAGCATTTT.

The chain joins TRBV20-1 to TRBJ2-5, with 8 nucleotides matching TRBD2. The V gene's germline CDR1 is DFQATT and CDR2 SNEGSKA (reference sequence). The CDR3 totals 17 residues. V lost 0 bases to trimming and J lost 2 bases; unmatched junction nucleotides: 11. CDR3 nucleotides: TGCAGTGCTAGAGATCTGCGAACTAGCGGACGTCAAGAGACCCAGTACTTC. Translation: CSARDLRTSGRQETQYF.

The chain uses TRBV7-9 and TRBJ1-6; 7 nucleotides line up with TRBD1. CDR3 length equals 15 residues. The germline CDR1 and CDR2 sequences are SEHNR and FQNEAQ (reference sequence). Trimming removed 5 bases from V and 3 bases from J; junction bases left unmatched: 4. DNA of the CDR3: TGTGCCAGCAGCCCACAGGGGTTCTATAATTCACCCCTCCACTTT. As protein: CASSPQGFYNSPLHF.

The chain carries TRBV28 and TRBJ2-5; the match to TRBD1 covers 8 bases. The CDR3 is 15 residues long. The ends lost 5 bases at V and 7 bases at J; junction bases unmatched: 12. CDR1 and CDR2 (germline): MDHEN, SYDVKM. The CDR3 region has the DNA TGTGCCAGCAGTCCCCGGACAGGGAAGGAGGTGACCCAGTACTTC. Translation gives CASSPRTGKEVTQYF.

The chain joins TRBV21-1 to TRBJ2-7; the table's D call, TRBD2, was not checked against the DNA. TRBV21-1 is reported as a pseudogene. The CDR3 consists of 15 residues. Here the CDR3 DNA reads TGTGCCAGCAGCAAGGTAATAGCGGTCGTCTACGAGCAGTACTTC. It is translated as CASSKVIAVVYEQYF.

This clonotype was observed a few times. This chain connects TRBV20-1 to TRBJ1-6, with D possibly TRBD1 on 5 matching bases. Trimming took 6 bases from V and 6 from J, leaving 12 bases between them. Germline V gene lookup returns CDR1 DFQATT and CDR2 SNEGSKA (reference sequence). The CDR3 runs 13 residues. The CDR3 here is CSAPDQGNSPLHF. For the CDR3, the DNA is TGCAGTGCCCCGGACCAGGGTAATTCACCCCTCCACTTT.

This clonotype was recorded a few times. V gene TRBV6-5 combines with J gene TRBJ2-1; D is ambiguous. V shed 2 bases and J shed 8 bases, with 7 bases lying between them. Germline CDR1 is MNHEY and CDR2 is SVGAGI. The CDR3 has 12 residues. As DNA, the CDR3 is TGTGCCAGCAGTTACCGTTGGCATGAGCAGTTCTTC. Translation: CASSYRWHEQFF.

A single count supports this clonotype. The rearrangement joins TRBV2 to TRBJ1-2; perhaps TRBD1 as D (5 bases). The CDR3 runs to 13 residues. CDR1 is SNHLY and CDR2 is FYNNEI in the germline V gene. V was pared by 2 bases and J by 4 bases, with 8 bases between. The CDR3 DNA is TGTGCCAGCAGTGAACAGGGAGGCTATGGCTACACCTTC. This codes for CASSEQGGYGYTF.

A few counts support this clonotype. The V and J genes are TRBV20-1 and TRBJ1-2; no firm D call. This CDR3 is 13 amino acids long. Trimming removed 6 bases at V and 0 bases at J, with 11 bases between. Germline loops: CDR1 DFQATT, CDR2 SNEGSKA (reference sequence). The CDR3 is CSALAKANYGYTF. Written as DNA, the CDR3 is TGCAGTGCGTTGGCGAAAGCTAACTATGGCTACACCTTC.

J is TRBJ2-7 and V is TRBV11-3; 7 bases are shared with TRBD2. V dropped 8 bases and J dropped 0; count of bases not matched to a gene: 7. Germline assignment: CDR1 SGHNT and CDR2 YENEEA. The CDR3 loop spans 14 amino acids. CDR3 sequence reads: CASCGTSASYEQYF. The CDR3 DNA follows: TGTGCCAGCTGCGGAACTAGCGCCTCCTACGAGCAGTACTTC.

V usage is TRBV4-1 and J usage is TRBJ2-5; D tentatively fits TRBD1 or TRBD2 (6 bases each). Germline loops: CDR1 MGHRA, CDR2 YSYEKL. Trimming shortened V by 0 bases and J by 6 bases, and 11 bases separated the two germline ends. The CDR3 has 14 amino acids. The CDR3 here is CASSQEGGGKTQYF. The CDR3 DNA reads as TGCGCCAGCAGCCAAGAGGGGGGCGGTAAGACCCAGTACTTC.

Worth noting for this clonotype: Just one base apart from a much larger clone, this may be a read error. This sequence joins TRBV6-2 or TRBV6-3 and TRBJ1-2; 8 bases align to TRBD1. Germline V gene sequence: CDR1 MNHEY, CDR2 SVGEGT. This CDR3 is built from 15 residues. The CDR3 nucleotides are TGTGCCAGCAGTCTACAGGACAGGGCTAGCTATGACTACACCTTC. It yields the protein CASSLQDRASYDYTF.

This clonotype was detected only a few times. This rearrangement joins TRBV6-1 to TRBJ1-1; D remains unclear. The germline V gene has CDR1 MNHNS and CDR2 SASEGT. Trimming left V 1 base short and J 1 base short, with 4 bases between. This CDR3 is 13 amino acids long. CDR3 sequence (DNA): TGTGCCAGCAGTGAAGGACAGAACACTGAAGCTTTCTTT. Protein sequence: CASSEGQNTEAFF.

This chain uses TRBV10-3 with TRBJ1-1; no clear D. Trimming took off 4 bases at V and 1 base at J, with 22 bases between the two ends. The CDR3 totals 18 residues. Germline-derived CDR1 and CDR2 are ENHRY and SYGVKD. CDR3: CAISVYDGKLFRNTEAFF. The CDR3 coding sequence is TGTGCCATCAGTGTTTACGACGGGAAGTTATTTAGGAACACTGAAGCTTTCTTT.

The table lists this clonotype with a few counts. The gene calls are TRBV15 and TRBJ2-5, with D maybe TRBD1 (5 bases). V lost 1 base and J 5 bases, leaving 8 bases between the germline ends. This CDR3 comprises 13 residues. The germline V gene has CDR1 LNHNV and CDR2 YYDKDF (reference sequence). The CDR3 is CATSRGGLETQYF. CDR3 DNA: TGTGCCACCAGCAGAGGGGGCTTGGAGACCCAGTACTTC.

The chain is built from TRBV6-1 and TRBJ1-2; D is ambiguous. In germline, CDR1 is MNHNS, CDR2 SASEGT. The CDR3 sequence is 12 residues long. Trimming removed 2 bases from V and 5 bases from J, with 6 bases in between. CDR3 sequence (DNA): TGTGCCAGCAGTGAAACGGAATATGGCTACACCTTC. As protein: CASSETEYGYTF.

The chain combines TRBV5-8 with TRBJ1-5, with D perhaps matching TRBD1 (6 bases). Trimming removed 0 bases from V and 6 bases from J, with 13 bases in between. The CDR3 loop spans 15 amino acids. CDR1 and CDR2 from the germline V gene are SGHTS and YDEGEE. CDR3 coding DNA: TGTGCCAGCAGCTTGGTGGGCAGGGGAGCTCAGCCCCAGCATTTT. Translation: CASSLVGRGAQPQHF.